The 4 T cell receptor beta chains below all came from one sample that was sequenced in a study of blood T cell repertoires in COVID-19. The protocol was immunoSEQ multiplex PCR, while the TCRdb copy is restricted to in-frame clones and leaves out a portion. The profile shows under 300,000 clones, about 88% of them singletons. What was sequenced was PBMCs or T cells enriched from blood (not recorded which). The source of these receptors is a woman in her fifties or sixties who had recovered from COVID-19.

The chain couples TRBV27 to TRBJ1-5; 8 positions agree with TRBD1. V gave up 7 bases and J gave up 4 bases; unmatched junction bases: 9. This CDR3 region has 15 residues. Germline values: CDR1 MNHEY, CDR2 SMNVEV (reference sequence). The CDR3 nucleotides are TGTGCCAGCAAGTCAGCAGGGGGCAGGAATCAGCCCCAGCATTTT. It translates to CASKSAGGRNQPQHF.

This chain joins TRBV28 and TRBJ2-1; D is possibly TRBD2 (6 bases). Trimming took off 7 bases at V and 10 bases at J, with 32 bases between the two ends. The CDR3 is made up of 18 amino acids. CDR1 is MDHEN and CDR2 is SYDVKM in the germline V gene. The CDR3 reads CASTLPRAGTDVFQEQFF. CDR3 in DNA: TGTGCCAGCACGCTGCCCCGGGCCGGGACTGATGTCTTTCAGGAGCAGTTCTTC.

The CDR3 sequence: CASSVEEGGGLSRQFF. For the CDR3, the DNA is TGTGCCAGCAGCGTAGAGGAGGGAGGGGGGTTATCGCGGCAGTTCTTC. The genes are TRBV9 and TRBJ2-1, with a possible D match to TRBD2 (7 bases). CDR1 and CDR2 from the germline V gene are SGDLS and YYNGEE. V was clipped by 0 bases and J by 12 bases, with 22 bases between them. There are 16 residues in the CDR3.

The genes are TRBV7-2 and TRBJ1-5; 8 positions agree with TRBD1. Germline V gene lookup returns CDR1 SGHTA and CDR2 FQGNSA. The CDR3 is 17 amino acids. Trimming at V came to 1 base and at J to 1 base, leaving 6 bases not matched to a gene. This CDR3 reads CASSLGAGGRSNQPQHF. The CDR3 DNA sequence: TGTGCCAGCAGCTTAGGGGCAGGGGGCAGAAGCAATCAGCCCCAGCATTTT.